The present T cell receptor (beta chain) was sequenced within a study of blood T cell repertoires in COVID-19. Study-level background: The United States, Italy and Spain supplied acute and convalescent COVID-19 samples.

Generated by immunoSEQ multiplex PCR, the TCRdb table keeps only in-frame clones and is missing some. This sample has approximately 100,000 clones, with 80% found just once. Germline V gene lookup returns CDR1 KGHSH and CDR2 LQKENI. V lost 3 bases to trimming and J lost 7 bases, with 15 bases between them. This CDR3 is built from 14 residues. The chain employs TRBV18 and TRBJ1-2; D gene unclear. Input material: peripheral blood. The sequence was obtained from a human donor in a cohort sampled during active or convalescent COVID-19. For the CDR3, the DNA is TGTGCCAGCTCACCGGTGACACCCCATTTTGGCTACACCTTC. It is translated as CASSPVTPHFGYTF.